This T cell receptor beta chain is drawn from a study of cytomegalovirus exposure and HLA in healthy donors. Background on the study: Researchers found that approximately 85% of just under 400 genotyped donors fell within the Caucasian-associated ancestry cluster. Findings and limits, study-wide: In a later analysis, productive TCRs from donors in an Asian-associated ancestry cluster reportedly carried fewer N-insertions than the cohort mean. Later analysis showed most CMV-associated TCR beta chains appearing HLA-restricted.

Primers included in the PCR were 60 Vbeta and 13 Jbeta primers. This table comes from immunoSEQ multiplex PCR, and its TCRdb copy is limited to in-frame clones, with some not included. The data hold more than 85,000 clones, with over 60% observed a single time. Germline V gene lookup returns CDR1 SGHRS and CDR2 YFSETQ. The junction had 5 bases not matched to a gene; V was cut back by 4 bases and J by 6 bases. The CDR3 has 15 residues. As to this clone: The antigen is undetermined.

This receptor was taken from a man between 35 and 55 years old in good health and CMV-seropositive. The chain has TRBV5-1 and TRBJ2-1; 12 positions match TRBD2. Input material: PBMCs. This CDR3 reads CASSPSGRAVNEQFF. CDR3 coding DNA: TGCGCCAGCAGCCCTAGCGGGAGGGCTGTCAATGAGCAGTTCTTC.